This TCR beta chain was profiled in a study of blood T cell repertoires in COVID-19. Background on the study: T cells, B-cell-depleted T cells, or PBMCs provided the cDNA or gDNA that served as material.

As processed by the authors: Amplification with reference gene primers provided the estimates of nucleated cell counts. Clones were sequenced by immunoSEQ multiplex PCR, and TCRdb holds only the in-frame ones, with some missing. D and trimming were read from the DNA, whereas the V and J calls and clone size are those reported in that table. The sample holds approximately 110,000 clones, approximately 74% seen once. The CDR3 contains 13 residues. Germline V gives CDR1 SGHDN, CDR2 FVKESK. The V gene lost 0 bases and the J gene lost 11 bases, with 13 bases spanning the gap. The sample consisted of peripheral blood. This sequence originates from a man older than 75 with COVID-19, enrolled during active disease. The chain links TRBV14 to TRBJ1-1; D might be TRBD1 (6 bases). CDR3 loop: CASSQDWQGTAFF. CDR3 nucleotides: TGTGCCAGCAGCCAAGATTGGCAGGGGACGGCTTTCTTT.